This entry describes one TCR beta chain. Its antigen is unknown. These data are taken from a study of a mutant IDH1 vaccine in newly diagnosed glioma. The V and J ends lost 4 bases and 7 bases respectively, with 5 bases between them. This CDR3 contains 10 residues. Germline V lookup: CDR1 WSHSY, CDR2 SAAADI. Documented time point: week 35, safety follow-up. Alongside topical imiquimod, each dose of vaccine comprised 300 ug of mutant IDH1 20-mer peptide. Profiling relied on immunoSEQ multiplex PCR, and the TCRdb table lists in-frame clones only, not all of them. The sample gives under 40,000 clones, around 80% of which show up once; approximately 10% is in the top ten.

This TCR derives from a woman aged 40 to 50 with glioma. Sequencing was performed on PBMCs, taken from a glioma patient whose treatment included an IDH1 peptide vaccine. J is TRBJ2-7 and V is TRBV10-2; D remains unclear. In DNA form, the CDR3 reads TGCGCCAGCAGTGCCCAAGAGCAGTACTTC. Translated, it gives CASSAQEQYF.